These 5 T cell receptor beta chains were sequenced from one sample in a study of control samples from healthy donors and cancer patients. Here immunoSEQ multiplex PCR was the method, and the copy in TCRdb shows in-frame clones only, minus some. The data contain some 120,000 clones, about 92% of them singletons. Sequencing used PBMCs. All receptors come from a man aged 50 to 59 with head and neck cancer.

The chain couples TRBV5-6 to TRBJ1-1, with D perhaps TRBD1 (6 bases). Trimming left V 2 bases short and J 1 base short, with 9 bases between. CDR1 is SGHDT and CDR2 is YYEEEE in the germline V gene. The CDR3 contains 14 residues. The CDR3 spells CASSLRGRNTEAFF. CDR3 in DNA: TGTGCCAGCAGCTTAAGGGGGAGGAACACTGAAGCTTTCTTT.

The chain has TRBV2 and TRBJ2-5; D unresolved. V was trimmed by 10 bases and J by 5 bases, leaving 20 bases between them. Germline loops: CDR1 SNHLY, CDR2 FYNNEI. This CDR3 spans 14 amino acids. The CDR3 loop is CATKTQASGETQYF. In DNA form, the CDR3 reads TGTGCCACCAAGACTCAAGCAAGTGGGGAGACCCAGTACTTC.

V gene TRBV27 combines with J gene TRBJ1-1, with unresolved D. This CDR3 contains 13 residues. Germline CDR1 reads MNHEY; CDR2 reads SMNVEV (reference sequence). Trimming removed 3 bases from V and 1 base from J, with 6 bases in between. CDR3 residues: CASSLRANTEAFF. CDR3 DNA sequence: TGTGCCAGCAGTTTGCGGGCGAACACTGAAGCTTTCTTT.

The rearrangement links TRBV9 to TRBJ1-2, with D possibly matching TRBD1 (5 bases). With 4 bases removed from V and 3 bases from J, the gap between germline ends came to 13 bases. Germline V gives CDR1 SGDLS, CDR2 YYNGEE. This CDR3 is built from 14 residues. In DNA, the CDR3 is TGTGCCAGCAGCTTTCAGGGAGCTCACTATGGCTACACCTTC. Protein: CASSFQGAHYGYTF.

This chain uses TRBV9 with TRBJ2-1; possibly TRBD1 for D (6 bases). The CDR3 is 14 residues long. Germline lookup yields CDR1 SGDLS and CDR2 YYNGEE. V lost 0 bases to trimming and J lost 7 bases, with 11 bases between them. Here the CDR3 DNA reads TGTGCCAGCAGCGTAGATCTGGGGGCGAATGAGCAGTTCTTC. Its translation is CASSVDLGANEQFF.